This is a list of T cell receptor beta chains from one sample in a study of T cells in localized non-small cell lung cancer. Repertoires were generated with immunoSEQ multiplex PCR, while TCRdb's copy carries only in-frame clones and drops some. The sample lists around 64,000 clones; roughly 80% were seen once. Specimen: PBMCs, collected before any cancer treatment. Receptors were obtained from a man aged 40-75 years with stage II lung adenocarcinoma. CDR3s include the opening cysteine and the closing phenylalanine or tryptophan.

j_call: TRBJ2-2
v_call: TRBV11-2
cdr3_aa: CASSLTRRGTGELFF

j_call: TRBJ2-2
v_call: TRBV5-1
cdr3_aa: CASSLMGRLTNTGELFF

j_call: TRBJ2-3
v_call: TRBV9
cdr3_aa: CASSVGTGSGTDTQYF

j_call: TRBJ2-5
v_call: TRBV9
cdr3_aa: CASSVAMGSGETQYF

j_call: TRBJ1-4
v_call: TRBV21-1
cdr3_aa: CASSKGKRGCEEKLFF

j_call: TRBJ1-2
v_call: TRBV30
cdr3_aa: CAWSVTRAAERRYGYTF

j_call: TRBJ2-1
v_call: TRBV12-5
cdr3_aa: CASGLSRNEQFF

j_call: TRBJ1-4
v_call: TRBV19
cdr3_aa: CASKRQGEEKLFF

j_call: TRBJ2-3
v_call: TRBV15
cdr3_aa: CATSRDYPASSTDTQYF

j_call: TRBJ1-1
v_call: TRBV19
cdr3_aa: CASSIGAVAAFF

j_call: TRBJ1-2
v_call: TRBV7-2
cdr3_aa: CASSLSWDFSYGYTF

j_call: TRBJ2-7
v_call: TRBV18
cdr3_aa: CASSPGQGMYEQYF

j_call: TRBJ2-7
v_call: TRBV18
cdr3_aa: CASSPGTGSIWEQYF

j_call: TRBJ2-4
v_call: TRBV4-2
cdr3_aa: CASSQDLTAKNIQYF

j_call: TRBJ1-2
v_call: TRBV5-4
cdr3_aa: CASSLERVGYGYTF

j_call: TRBJ2-7
v_call: TRBV4-1
cdr3_aa: CASSSPGGLYEQYF

j_call: TRBJ1-2
v_call: TRBV6-6
cdr3_aa: CASSRRSGAYYGYTF

j_call: TRBJ2-1
v_call: TRBV11-3
cdr3_aa: CASSLEASSYNEQFF

j_call: TRBJ1-4
v_call: TRBV5-5
cdr3_aa: CASSFGGRIEKLFF

j_call: TRBJ1-2
v_call: TRBV11-3
cdr3_aa: CASSLSGRGLDYGYTF

j_call: TRBJ2-7
v_call: TRBV5-1
cdr3_aa: CASSSGTGTYEQYF

j_call: TRBJ1-2
v_call: TRBV6-5
cdr3_aa: CASSYGNRADGYTF

j_call: TRBJ2-4
v_call: TRBV7-9
cdr3_aa: CASSLVGGGAKNIQYF

j_call: TRBJ1-1
v_call: TRBV28
cdr3_aa: CASSLTGPLVAFF

j_call: TRBJ2-2
v_call: TRBV15
cdr3_aa: CATSRDRGWENTGELFF

j_call: TRBJ1-5
v_call: TRBV19
cdr3_aa: CASTLGGGRGQPQHF

j_call: TRBJ2-3
v_call: TRBV7-8
cdr3_aa: CASQGTGRDTQYF

j_call: TRBJ1-2
v_call: TRBV4-2
cdr3_aa: CASSPQGTGPGYGYTF

j_call: TRBJ1-2
v_call: TRBV28
cdr3_aa: CASSTTGSTYGYTF

j_call: TRBJ2-7
v_call: TRBV15
cdr3_aa: CATSVRPGLVYEQYF

j_call: TRBJ1-1
v_call: TRBV11-3
cdr3_aa: CASSLDRDTEAFF

j_call: TRBJ2-3
v_call: TRBV5-1
cdr3_aa: CASSLGHSSTDTQYF

j_call: TRBJ1-2
v_call: TRBV16
cdr3_aa: CASSQLGQGLGGYTF

j_call: TRBJ2-2
v_call: TRBV6-1
cdr3_aa: CASIKGRGTGELFF

j_call: TRBJ2-5
v_call: TRBV2
cdr3_aa: CARGISGRGETQYF

j_call: TRBJ2-7
v_call: TRBV7-2
cdr3_aa: CASSLASGGSSYEQYF

j_call: TRBJ2-7
v_call: TRBV10-2
cdr3_aa: CASSLLFSGRATSEQYF

j_call: TRBJ2-7
v_call: TRBV5-4
cdr3_aa: CASRSGTGEYEQYF

j_call: TRBJ2-7
v_call: TRBV6-1
cdr3_aa: CASSEAYEQYF

j_call: TRBJ1-2
v_call: TRBV18
cdr3_aa: CASSPGQDYYGYTF

j_call: TRBJ1-1
v_call: TRBV7-9
cdr3_aa: CASSPQDPTEAFF

j_call: TRBJ2-2
v_call: TRBV18
cdr3_aa: CASSPFRDRGTGELFF

j_call: TRBJ2-1
v_call: TRBV28
cdr3_aa: CASSPGLARPRQFF

j_call: TRBJ2-1
v_call: TRBV9
cdr3_aa: CASSIGPGRAYNEQFF

j_call: TRBJ2-1
v_call: TRBV27
cdr3_aa: CASSPGRQSSYNEQFF

j_call: TRBJ2-5
v_call: TRBV5-6
cdr3_aa: CASSRYQGRRETQYF

j_call: TRBJ1-1
v_call: TRBV5-6
cdr3_aa: CASSFWGTGPNTEAFF

j_call: TRBJ1-1
v_call: TRBV4-2
cdr3_aa: CASSLRGEGETEAFF

j_call: TRBJ2-2
v_call: TRBV29-1
cdr3_aa: CSVESPAGAPGELFF

j_call: TRBJ2-1
v_call: TRBV9
cdr3_aa: CASSVGGGAIVSNEQFF

j_call: TRBJ1-5
v_call: TRBV2
cdr3_aa: CASSEVLQGNQPQHF